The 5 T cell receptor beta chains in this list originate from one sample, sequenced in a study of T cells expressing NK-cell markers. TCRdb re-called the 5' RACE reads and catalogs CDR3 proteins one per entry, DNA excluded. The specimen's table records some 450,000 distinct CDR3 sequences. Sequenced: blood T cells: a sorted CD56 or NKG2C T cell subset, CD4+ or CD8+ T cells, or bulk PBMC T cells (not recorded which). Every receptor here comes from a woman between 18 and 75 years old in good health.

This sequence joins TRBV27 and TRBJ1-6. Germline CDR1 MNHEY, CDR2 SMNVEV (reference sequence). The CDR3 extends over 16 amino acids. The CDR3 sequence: CASSLNVWEYNSPLHF.

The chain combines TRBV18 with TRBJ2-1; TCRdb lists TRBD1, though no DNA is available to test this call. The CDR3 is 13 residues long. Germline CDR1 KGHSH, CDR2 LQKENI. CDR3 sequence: CASSPGQGDEQFF.

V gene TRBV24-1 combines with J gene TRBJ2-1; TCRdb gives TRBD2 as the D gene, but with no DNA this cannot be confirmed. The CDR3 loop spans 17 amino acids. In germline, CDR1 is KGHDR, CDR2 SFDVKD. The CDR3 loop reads CATSDLRGGEADNEQFF.

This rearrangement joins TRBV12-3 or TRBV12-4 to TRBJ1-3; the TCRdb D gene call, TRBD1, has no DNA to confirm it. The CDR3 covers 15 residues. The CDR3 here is CASRGRDILGNTIYF.

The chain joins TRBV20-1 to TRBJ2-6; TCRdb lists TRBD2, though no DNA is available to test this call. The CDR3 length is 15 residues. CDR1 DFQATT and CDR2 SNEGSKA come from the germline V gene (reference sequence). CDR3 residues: CSASLGGSGANVLTF.